This T cell receptor (beta chain) stems from a study of blood T cells in healthy people across ages. Overall study findings and caveats: The diversity estimates, figures obtained from one million T cells, were considered underestimates. Compared with aged donors, long-lived donors showed fewer expanded clones, suggesting selection.

Trimming took 5 bases from V and 3 from J, leaving 10 bases between them. The CDR3 runs to 13 residues. In its sample, this clonotype was seen once. Its antigen is not known. Extractions gave at least 5.5 micrograms of total RNA per sample. For the second PCR, which ran for 7 to 11 cycles, a sample-barcoded 5' primer and a J-beta primer mix were used. Each cDNA molecule was tagged by a template-switch adaptor that had 12 random nucleotides. TCRdb itself ran the 5' RACE reads through MiXCR, one entry per CDR3 protein. Of around 870,000 distinct CDR3 sequences listed, roughly 26% are singletons. The rearrangement joins TRBV12-3 or TRBV12-4 to TRBJ1-1, with no clear D. This receptor was taken from a woman of 80 years or more in good health. Sequencing used blood. The CDR3 sequence: CASSPGLDTEAFF. CDR3 coding DNA: TGTGCCAGCAGTCCCGGCTTAGACACTGAAGCTTTCTTT.